This T cell receptor beta chain was recovered during a study of identical twins. Points from the study as a whole: The study based its conclusions on cross-sectional statistical analysis and did not follow the same donors. Carriage of fewer insertions was seen in abundant cord blood beta clonotypes, whereas memory repertoires showed none.

A few counts support this clonotype. Its specificity is unknown. TCRdb passed the 5' RACE reads through MiXCR, listing each CDR3 protein once. The sample holds hundreds of thousands of distinct CDR3 sequences, over 20% seen once. Trimming stripped 6 bases from V and 6 bases from J, with 22 bases between. The germline V gene encodes CDR1 DFQATT and CDR2 SNEGSKA (reference sequence). The CDR3 consists of 15 residues. These data were also filed under a second study, of T cells expressing NK-cell markers. That report notes: Dominant NKG2C+ clonotypes accounted for about 1.0-8% of CD8+ T cells in six donors.

This sequence originates from a woman younger than 30 in good health. Source material: PBMCs. This chain uses TRBV20-1 with TRBJ2-3; D might be TRBD1 or TRBD2, each matching 5 bases. CDR3 loop: CSAPNPTRGSDTQYF. In DNA, the CDR3 is TGCAGTGCCCCAAATCCCACTAGGGGATCGGATACGCAGTATTTT.